This passage covers 27 T cell receptor beta chains from one sample sequenced in a study of technical replicates of blood from a handful of donors. Generated by immunoSEQ multiplex PCR, the TCRdb table keeps only in-frame clones and is missing some. Of 65,000 to 85,000 clones listed, more than 95% are singletons. Sequenced: T cells isolated from PBMCs. These TCRs come from a human donor in good health.

The chain carries TRBV20-1 and TRBJ2-1; no firm D call. The CDR3 sequence is 10 residues long. Germline assignment: CDR1 DFQATT and CDR2 SNEGSKA (reference sequence). Trimming cost V 5 bases and J 9 bases, with 8 bases left between them. CDR3 protein: CSASVSEQFF. The CDR3 DNA sequence: TGCAGTGCTTCAGTCAGTGAGCAGTTCTTC.

The chain links TRBV7-9 to TRBJ2-3; possible D gene TRBD1, 5 bases. The V gene's germline CDR1 is SEHNR and CDR2 FQNEAQ (reference sequence). This CDR3 is 15 amino acids long. Trimming left V 5 bases short and J 0 bases short, with 12 bases between. The CDR3 loop is CASSPPAGSTDTQYF. The CDR3 DNA sequence: TGTGCCAGCAGCCCCCCAGCAGGGAGCACAGATACGCAGTATTTT.

This clone was seen a single time. The rearrangement joins TRBV4-1 to TRBJ2-7; weak D call: TRBD2 (6 bases). The CDR3 consists of 15 residues. V gave up 4 bases and J gave up 1 base, with 14 bases separating them. Germline V lookup: CDR1 MGHRA, CDR2 YSYEKL. The CDR3 coding sequence is TGCGCCAGCAGCCTGCGGGACTCACCATCCTACGAGCAGTACTTC. It is translated as CASSLRDSPSYEQYF.

The chain is built from TRBV28 and TRBJ2-7; D might be TRBD1 (6 bases). Germline-derived CDR1 and CDR2 are MDHEN and SYDVKM. The V gene lost 4 bases and the J gene lost 3 bases, with 13 bases spanning the gap. The CDR3 totals 14 residues. CDR3 amino acids: CASSYPGQHYEQYF. The CDR3 DNA is TGTGCCAGCAGTTACCCGGGACAACACTACGAGCAGTACTTC.

This chain links TRBV30 with TRBJ2-7; 9 nucleotides match TRBD1. The CDR3 is 14 residues long. Germline V gives CDR1 GTSNPN, CDR2 SVGIG (reference sequence). V dropped 1 base and J dropped 3; count of bases not matched to a gene: 4. CDR3 nucleotide sequence: TGTGCCTGGAGTGATAAGACAGGGGGCTACGAGCAGTACTTC. This gives the protein CAWSDKTGGYEQYF.

The chain uses TRBV4-1 and TRBJ2-3; TRBD2 might be the D (6 bases). The ends were cut back, 2 bases at V and 0 bases at J, with 21 bases in the middle. There are 19 residues in the CDR3. The germline gives CDR1 MGHRA, CDR2 YSYEKL. CDR3 sequence reads: CASSQPRTAGGRSTDTQYF. The CDR3 DNA is TGCGCCAGCAGCCAACCACGGACGGCCGGAGGGAGAAGCACAGATACGCAGTATTTT.

V and J are TRBV27 and TRBJ1-5, with a possible D match to TRBD1 (6 bases). Trimming pared 8 bases from V and 2 bases from J, leaving 10 bases between. The CDR3 runs to 13 residues. The germline V gene has CDR1 MNHEY and CDR2 SMNVEV (reference sequence). CDR3 in amino acids: CASWEGGNQPQHF. The CDR3 nucleotides read TGTGCCAGCTGGGAGGGGGGCAATCAGCCCCAGCATTTT.

The chain combines TRBV28 with TRBJ2-7; 7 nucleotides match TRBD2. V lost 2 bases, J lost 3 bases, and 1 base stayed unmatched. Germline V gives CDR1 MDHEN, CDR2 SYDVKM. The CDR3 spans 13 residues. CDR3 in DNA: TGTGCCAGCAGTTTAGGGGGGGTCTACGAGCAGTACTTC. Encoded protein: CASSLGGVYEQYF.

This sequence joins TRBV4-2 and TRBJ2-5; the D gene is possibly TRBD2 (5 bases). With 3 bases removed from V and 5 bases from J, the gap between germline ends came to 10 bases. This CDR3 contains 13 residues. Germline CDR1 LGHNA, CDR2 YNFKEQ. The DNA for the CDR3 is TGTGCCAGCAGCCACGGGGTAGGGGAGACCCAGTACTTC. Encoded protein: CASSHGVGETQYF.

This chain connects TRBV30 to TRBJ1-1; perhaps TRBD1 as D (6 bases). The CDR3 totals 11 residues. Per the germline V gene, CDR1 is GTSNPN and CDR2 is SVGIG (reference sequence). Trimming left V 3 bases short and J 14 bases short, with 16 bases between. The CDR3 loop reads CAWSGIEGGFF. The CDR3 DNA follows: TGTGCCTGGAGCGGGATCGAGGGGGGGTTCTTT. Based on the CDR3 plus reference TRBV30 and TRBJ1-1, the full variable domain is SQTIHQWPATLVQPVGSPLSLECTVEGTSNPNLYWYRQAAGRGLQLLFYSVGIGQISSEVPQNLSASRPQDRQFILSSKKLLLSDSGFYLCAWSGIEGGFFGQGTRLTVV.

The chain recombines TRBV27 with TRBJ1-2; D remains unclear. CDR1 and CDR2 from the germline V gene are MNHEY and SMNVEV (reference sequence). The CDR3 runs to 13 residues. V was clipped by 3 bases and J by 4 bases, with 9 bases between them. CDR3 DNA: TGTGCCAGCAGTTTTCCCTCGGGCTATGGCTACACCTTC. It specifies CASSFPSGYGYTF.

The chain links TRBV19 to TRBJ1-1; possibly TRBD1 for D (6 bases). CDR3 length: 15 amino acids. Trimming removed 5 bases at V and 10 bases at J, with 23 bases between. Germline values: CDR1 LNHDA, CDR2 SQIVND (reference sequence). The DNA of the CDR3 is TGTGCCAGTAGTCTCCAACAGGGAGCGGAAGATAGAGCTTTCTTT. Its protein is CASSLQQGAEDRAFF.

The chain couples TRBV21-1 to TRBJ1-1. TRBV21-1 has pseudogene status. CDR3 length: 15 residues. The CDR3 here is CASSKGREGYSEAFF. In DNA, the CDR3 is TGTGCCAGCAGCAAAGGACGGGAGGGTTACTCTGAAGCTTTCTTT.

V is TRBV5-5 and J is TRBJ2-1; tentative D call: TRBD2 (6 bases). The V end lost 4 bases, the J end lost 4 bases, and 15 bases lay between the germline ends. CDR1 and CDR2 (germline): SGHKS, YYEKEE (reference sequence). The CDR3 runs 15 residues. In DNA form, the CDR3 reads TGTGCCAGCAGCCATCAGCCGGGAGTGTACAATGAGCAGTTCTTC. Protein: CASSHQPGVYNEQFF.

The genes are TRBV11-3 and TRBJ1-3; D remains ambiguous. Per germline, CDR1 SGHNT and CDR2 YENEEA. This CDR3 is built from 15 residues. Trimming cost V 5 bases and J 1 base, with 12 bases left between them. The CDR3: CASSALRGSGNTIYF. The CDR3 bases are TGTGCCAGCAGCGCCCTTCGGGGATCTGGAAACACCATATATTTT. Full variable domain (outside the CDR3, taken from reference TRBV11-3 and TRBJ1-3): EAGVVQSPRYKIIEKKQPVAFWCNPISGHNTLYWYLQNLGQGPELLIRYENEEAVDDSQLPKDRFSAERLKGVDSTLKIQPAELGDSAVYLCASSALRGSGNTIYFGEGSWLTVV.

The chain carries TRBV19 and TRBJ2-1; TRBD2 matches 10 bases. V lost 9 bases and J lost 0; bases outside the gene matches: 5. The CDR3 is 15 residues long. Germline V gene lookup returns CDR1 LNHDA and CDR2 SQIVND (reference sequence). The CDR3 nucleotides read TGTGCCAGCACCTCTAGCGGGGGCTCCTACAATGAGCAGTTCTTC. This translates into CASTSSGGSYNEQFF.

The gene calls are TRBV28 and TRBJ2-5, with D possibly matching TRBD1 (6 bases). Germline loops: CDR1 MDHEN, CDR2 SYDVKM. The CDR3 runs 14 residues. V shed 4 bases and J shed 2 bases, with 11 bases lying between them. The CDR3 protein is CASSSRQVQETQYF. Here the CDR3 DNA reads TGTGCCAGCAGTTCGAGACAGGTGCAAGAGACCCAGTACTTC. The whole variable domain, remainder taken from reference TRBV28 and TRBJ2-5, is DVKVTQSSRYLVKRTGEKVFLECVQDMDHENMFWYRQDPGLGLRLIYFSYDVKMKEKGDIPEGYSVSREKKERFSLILESASTNQTSMYLCASSSRQVQETQYFGPGTRLLVL.

This clone was detected once. V is TRBV4-2 and J is TRBJ2-1, with D possibly being TRBD2 (5 bases). The CDR3 totals 15 residues. Germline CDR1 is LGHNA and CDR2 is YNFKEQ. The V gene lost 0 bases and the J gene lost 7 bases, with 13 bases spanning the gap. The CDR3 loop is CASSQEMRARNEQFF. In DNA form, the CDR3 reads TGTGCCAGCAGCCAAGAAATGAGGGCCCGAAATGAGCAGTTCTTC.

This chain joins TRBV7-2 and TRBJ1-1; D not resolved. Germline V CDR1 and CDR2: SGHTA, FQGNSA. Trimming took 2 bases from V and 1 from J, leaving 11 bases between them. The CDR3 totals 15 residues. CDR3: CASSLLDGGNTEAFF. The DNA for the CDR3 is TGTGCCAGCAGCTTATTGGACGGAGGGAACACTGAAGCTTTCTTT.

The chain joins TRBV4-1 to TRBJ2-7; possible D gene TRBD1, 5 bases. This CDR3 is 15 amino acids long. The V and J ends lost 1 base and 2 bases respectively, with 12 bases between them. CDR1 and CDR2 (germline): MGHRA, YSYEKL. Here the CDR3 reads CASSQVGLGTYEQYF. In DNA, the CDR3 is TGCGCCAGCAGCCAAGTGGGGCTAGGGACCTACGAGCAGTACTTC.

This chain links TRBV7-2 with TRBJ2-7, with D perhaps matching TRBD1 (6 bases). The CDR3 has 14 amino acids. V was cut by 4 bases and J by 3 bases, with 13 bases left in between. Germline V gene sequence: CDR1 SGHTA, CDR2 FQGNSA. The CDR3 spells CASSSGTYYYEQYF. The DNA of the CDR3 is TGTGCCAGCAGCTCCGGGACATACTACTACGAGCAGTACTTC.

The chain recombines TRBV5-4 with TRBJ1-4; 9 positions agree with TRBD1. This CDR3 has 16 amino acids. With 5 bases clipped from V and 0 bases from J, the junction kept 5 bases outside the gene matches. CDR1 is SGHNT, CDR2 YYREEE, per germline (reference sequence). Here the CDR3 DNA reads TGTGCCAGCAGTACACAGGGGGCGACAACTAATGAAAAACTGTTTTTT. It yields the protein CASSTQGATTNEKLFF.

The J gene is TRBJ1-6, the V gene TRBV29-1; 7 positions agree with TRBD1. This CDR3 is 14 amino acids long. J was trimmed by 7 bases and V by 6 bases; bases with no gene match: 9. Germline loops: CDR1 SQVTM, CDR2 ANQGSEA. DNA for the CDR3: TGCAGCGTAAAAACCGGGACAGTAAATTCACCCCTCCACTTT. Translating gives CSVKTGTVNSPLHF.

The chain employs TRBV30 and TRBJ2-1, with a tentative D call TRBD2 (5 bases). The ends were cut back, 2 bases at V and 7 bases at J, with 15 bases in the middle. There are 14 residues in the CDR3. Per the germline V gene, CDR1 is GTSNPN and CDR2 is SVGIG (reference sequence). CDR3 bases: TGTGCCTGGAGTATTTTGTCTAGCAGTAATGAGCAGTTCTTC. It encodes CAWSILSSSNEQFF.

This clone was seen more than once but under ten times. V usage is TRBV5-6 and J usage is TRBJ1-2; 12 bases map to TRBD1. Germline V gene data show CDR1 as SGHDT and CDR2 as YYEEEE. CDR3 length: 16 residues. After removal of 4 bases from V and 4 bases from J, the junction contained 8 bases not matched to a gene. The CDR3 spells CASSLIRDRGLYGYTF. In DNA, the CDR3 is TGTGCCAGCAGCCTCATCCGGGACAGGGGGCTCTATGGCTACACCTTC.

A single count supports this clone. The chain couples TRBV30 to TRBJ1-1; D is ambiguous. Germline V gene sequence: CDR1 GTSNPN, CDR2 SVGIG (reference sequence). The CDR3 runs to 13 residues. V gave up 1 base and J gave up 7 bases, with 13 bases separating them. CDR3 in DNA: TGTGCCTGGAGTGCATCCGGAGTGGGTGAAGCTTTCTTT. It is translated as CAWSASGVGEAFF.

This chain connects TRBV7-3 to TRBJ1-3, with D possibly matching TRBD1 (5 bases). Trimming took 5 bases from V and 0 from J, leaving 11 bases between them. Germline CDR1 and CDR2: SGHTA and FQGTGA. The CDR3 is 15 residues long. The DNA for the CDR3 is TGTGCCAGCAGCCCATGGGGGGGCTCTGGAAACACCATATATTTT. It is translated as CASSPWGGSGNTIYF.